These 27 T cell receptor beta chains share one sample of origin, sequenced in a study of control samples from healthy donors and cancer patients (dated by TCRdb to about 2020). Libraries came from the immunoSEQ multiplex PCR assay. Not all clones reach the TCRdb copy of this immuneACCESS table, which keeps in-frame sequences only. Checked studies attribute under half of the gap to unresolved V genes and leave the rest unexplained. Recorded for this sample are about 80,000 clones; approximately 89% of them occurred a single time. The ten largest clones take up about 5.5% of the sample. Material: blood. These receptors were obtained from a man in his forties or fifties in good health.

V usage is TRBV9 and J usage is TRBJ1-4; D not resolved. Germline CDR1 reads SGDLS; CDR2 reads YYNGEE. Trimming cost V 4 bases and J 8 bases, with 18 bases left between them. CDR3 length: 15 amino acids. The chain's CDR3 is CASSPAGSEGEKLFF. For the CDR3, the DNA is TGTGCCAGCAGCCCAGCCGGGTCAGAGGGAGAAAAACTGTTTTTT.

The chain has TRBV5-1 and TRBJ2-3; D is uncertain. In germline, CDR1 is SGHRS, CDR2 YFSETQ. The CDR3 totals 12 residues. V gave up 4 bases and J gave up 6 bases, with 9 bases separating them. The CDR3 reads CASSLSLDTQYF. CDR3 in DNA: TGCGCCAGCAGCCTTTCGCTTGATACGCAGTATTTT. Combining the CDR3 with reference TRBV5-1 and TRBJ2-3 gives the whole variable domain KAGVTQTPRYLIKTRGQQVTLSCSPISGHRSVSWYQQTPGQGLQFLFEYFSETQRNKGNFPGRFSGRQFSNSRSEMNVSTLELGDSALYLCASSLSLDTQYFGPGTRLTVL.

The chain is built from TRBV2 and TRBJ1-5, with D uncertain. The CDR3 has 15 amino acids. Trimming cost V 1 base and J 2 bases, with 9 bases left between them. Germline loops: CDR1 SNHLY, CDR2 FYNNEI. The CDR3 DNA reads as TGTGCCAGCAGTGAAGTCGGCCAGGGCAATCAGCCCCAGCATTTT. Protein product: CASSEVGQGNQPQHF. Filled out from reference TRBV2 and TRBJ1-5, the complete variable domain reads EPEVTQTPSHQVTQMGQEVILRCVPISNHLYFYWYRQILGQKVEFLVSFYNNEISEKSEIFDDQFSVERPDGSNFTLKIRSTKLEDSAMYFCASSEVGQGNQPQHFGDGTRLSIL.

The chain joins TRBV25-1 to TRBJ1-2; weak D call: TRBD1 (5 bases). Trimming removed 3 bases from V and 8 bases from J, with 13 bases in between. This CDR3 region has 13 residues. Germline lookup yields CDR1 MGHDK and CDR2 SYGVNS. The CDR3 spells CASSDSGRGGYTF. The DNA of the CDR3 is TGTGCCAGCAGTGATTCAGGGCGGGGAGGCTACACCTTC.

The V call is TRBV18, the J call TRBJ1-1; D not resolved. V was clipped by 2 bases and J by 3 bases, with 10 bases between them. The CDR3 contains 14 residues. Per germline, CDR1 KGHSH and CDR2 LQKENI. The chain's CDR3 is CASSPGRDYTEAFF. The CDR3 DNA sequence: TGTGCCAGCTCACCAGGGAGGGATTACACTGAAGCTTTCTTT.

This sequence joins TRBV30 and TRBJ1-4; unclear D gene. This CDR3 is built from 14 residues. Germline V gives CDR1 GTSNPN, CDR2 SVGIG (reference sequence). V was clipped by 3 bases and J by 0 bases, with 8 bases between them. The CDR3 DNA reads as TGTGCCTGGAGAGCACCCGCAACTAATGAAAAACTGTTTTTT. This sequence encodes CAWRAPATNEKLFF.

This clone was observed a single time. The chain uses TRBV13 and TRBJ2-1; 8 bases are a match to TRBD1. This CDR3 region has 14 residues. Per the germline V gene, CDR1 is PRHDT and CDR2 is FYEKMQ (reference sequence). The V gene end was trimmed by 3 bases and the J gene end by 5 bases; junction bases not matched to a gene: 3. CDR3 nucleotide sequence: TGTGCCAGCAGCTTCAGGGGGCAGGACAATGAGCAGTTCTTC. Its protein is CASSFRGQDNEQFF.

The chain recombines TRBV10-3 with TRBJ1-1; possibly TRBD1 for D (6 bases). Deletions cut 10 bases from V and 5 bases from J, with 14 bases between. The CDR3 spans 12 residues. CDR1 is ENHRY, CDR2 SYGVKD, per germline. The CDR3 DNA reads TGTGCCACCTTCGAAGGGGGAACTGAAGCTTTCTTT. It yields the protein CATFEGGTEAFF.

The CDR3 protein is CATSRGDRNSGNTIYF. The CDR3 nucleotides are TGTGCCACCAGCAGAGGAGACAGGAACTCTGGAAACACCATATATTTT. The rearrangement uses TRBV15 and TRBJ1-3; D is possibly TRBD1 (6 bases). The germline gives CDR1 LNHNV, CDR2 YYDKDF (reference sequence). Trimming removed 1 base at V and 0 bases at J, with 10 bases between. The CDR3 is 16 residues long.

This clone has more than one count but fewer than ten. The chain uses TRBV30 and TRBJ1-6; TRBD1 might be the D (6 bases). Germline CDR1 GTSNPN, CDR2 SVGIG (reference sequence). CDR3 length equals 21 residues. V lost 4 bases, J lost 0 bases, and 28 bases lay in between. CDR3 protein: CAWMGQGPPSKFSSYNSPLHF. CDR3 DNA: TGTGCCTGGATGGGACAAGGGCCGCCCTCCAAATTCAGCTCCTATAATTCACCCCTCCACTTT.

The CDR3 DNA sequence: TGTGCCAGTAGCAAACAGGGGAGCAATCAGCCCCAGCATTTT. Translation: CASSKQGSNQPQHF. The genes are TRBV19 and TRBJ1-5; 7 positions agree with TRBD1. V trimming: 6 bases; J trimming: 1 base; junction bases outside the gene matches: 3. The CDR3 covers 14 residues. Germline V gene lookup returns CDR1 LNHDA and CDR2 SQIVND (reference sequence).

V gene TRBV5-6 combines with J gene TRBJ2-3; 10 nucleotides align to TRBD1. Per the germline V gene, CDR1 is SGHDT and CDR2 is YYEEEE. The V and J ends lost 4 bases and 0 bases, in that order; junction bases with no gene match: 11. The CDR3 is made up of 18 amino acids. Here the CDR3 DNA reads TGTGCCAGCAGCCTTGGGACAGGGGTCTTTCAAAGCACAGATACGCAGTATTTT. Its translation is CASSLGTGVFQSTDTQYF.

The chain is built from TRBV6-5 and TRBJ1-6; 8 positions match TRBD1. The CDR3 runs 13 residues. Germline CDR1 and CDR2: MNHEY and SVGAGI. The J segment lost 9 bases and the V segment lost 7 bases, leaving 5 bases of the junction unmatched. CDR3 residues: CASITTGGSPLHF. CDR3 DNA: TGTGCCAGCATCACCACAGGGGGTTCACCCCTCCACTTT.

The chain employs TRBV9 and TRBJ1-2; 10 nucleotides align to TRBD1. Looked up from germline, CDR1 is SGDLS and CDR2 is YYNGEE. V was pared by 4 bases and J by 4 bases, with 7 bases of the junction left unmatched. This CDR3 contains 15 residues. The CDR3 DNA reads TGTGCCAGCAGCTCTCCGGGACAGGGGTCCTATGGCTACACCTTC. Protein sequence: CASSSPGQGSYGYTF.

This clone was seen just once. Other DNA sequences in this specimen translate into the identical CDR3. The chain has TRBV6-5 and TRBJ1-1, with D tentatively TRBD1 (6 bases). CDR1 and CDR2 (germline): MNHEY, SVGAGI. The CDR3 runs to 13 residues. V was shortened by 5 bases and J by 4 bases, with 11 bases between the two germline ends. CDR3: CASSREGGTEAFF. The CDR3 coding sequence is TGTGCCAGCAGTAGAGAAGGGGGCACTGAAGCTTTCTTT.

This clone showed up just once. The chain combines TRBV30 with TRBJ1-5; D unresolved. V lost 0 bases, J lost 3 bases, and 12 bases lay in between. The CDR3 is 15 residues long. Looked up from germline, CDR1 is GTSNPN and CDR2 is SVGIG (reference sequence). In DNA form, the CDR3 reads TGTGCCTGGAGTGTACGATCGGGAAACAATCAGCCCCAGCATTTT. As protein: CAWSVRSGNNQPQHF.

About this clone itself: Additional DNA sequences in this sample encode the identical CDR3. The V call is TRBV5-1, the J call TRBJ1-4; D remains ambiguous. The CDR3 contains 15 residues. Germline-derived CDR1 and CDR2 are SGHRS and YFSETQ. The V gene lost 4 bases and the J gene lost 0 bases, with 10 bases spanning the gap. The DNA of the CDR3 is TGCGCCAGCAGCCTCGGGCGTGCAACTAATGAAAAACTGTTTTTT. Protein: CASSLGRATNEKLFF.

This clone has only one observation. The chain recombines TRBV3-1 (or the pseudogene TRBV3-2) with TRBJ2-2; TRBD2 matches at 7 bases. Trimming at V came to 1 base and at J to 4 bases, leaving 3 bases not matched to a gene. Germline loops: CDR1 LGHDT, CDR2 YNNKEL (reference sequence). This CDR3 is built from 15 residues. The CDR3: CASSQGGGGTGELFF. CDR3 nucleotides: TGTGCCAGCAGCCAAGGGGGCGGGGGCACCGGGGAGCTGTTTTTT.

The gene calls are TRBV13 and TRBJ1-1, with D uncertain. Germline values: CDR1 PRHDT, CDR2 FYEKMQ (reference sequence). The CDR3 runs to 15 residues. The ends were cut back, 5 bases at V and 1 base at J, with 14 bases in the middle. CDR3 in amino acids: CASSLWRTGNTEAFF. The CDR3 nucleotides read TGTGCCAGCAGCCTCTGGCGGACGGGGAACACTGAAGCTTTCTTT.

This clone was found once. J is TRBJ1-2 and V is TRBV7-2; no firm D call. V lost 2 bases to trimming and J lost 8 bases, with 15 bases between them. Germline values: CDR1 SGHTA, CDR2 FQGNSA. The CDR3 runs to 14 residues. The CDR3 loop is CASSLPLALSGYTF. For the CDR3, the DNA is TGTGCCAGCAGCTTACCCCTGGCCTTGTCCGGCTACACCTTC.

This chain connects TRBV19 to TRBJ2-1; 8 bases map to TRBD2. The CDR3 consists of 14 residues. Trimming cost V 7 bases and J 0 bases; bases outside gene matches: 2. CDR1 is LNHDA, CDR2 SQIVND, per germline (reference sequence). Here the CDR3 reads CASNSGDSYNEQFF. In nucleotides, the CDR3 is TGTGCCAGTAATAGCGGGGACTCCTACAATGAGCAGTTCTTC. Variable domain in full (rest from reference TRBV19 and TRBJ2-1): DGGITQSPKYLFRKEGQNVTLSCEQNLNHDAMYWYRQDPGQGLRLIYYSQIVNDFQKGDIAEGYSVSREKKESFPLTVTSAQKNPTAFYLCASNSGDSYNEQFFGPGTRLTVL.

As regards this clone: Different DNA sequences within this sample yield the same CDR3. The CDR3 is CASSFWEGGASGANVLTF. Here the CDR3 DNA reads TGTGCCAGCAGCTTTTGGGAGGGGGGGGCCTCTGGGGCCAACGTCCTGACTTTC. The rearrangement uses TRBV7-9 and TRBJ2-6; D possibly corresponds to TRBD2 (7 bases). The CDR3 extends over 18 amino acids. Trimming stripped 3 bases from V and 0 bases from J, with 15 bases between. CDR1 and CDR2 (germline): SEHNR, FQNEAQ (reference sequence).

This clone occurred a few times. The chain recombines TRBV29-1 with TRBJ1-1, with 10 bases lining up with TRBD1. The V gene's germline CDR1 is SQVTM and CDR2 ANQGSEA. The CDR3 has 13 residues. V was clipped by 5 bases and J by 1 base; unmatched bases: 1. In DNA form, the CDR3 reads TGCAGCGTTTGGGACAGGGGGAACACTGAAGCTTTCTTT. As protein: CSVWDRGNTEAFF.

This chain uses TRBV19 with TRBJ1-5; TRBD1 matches at 7 bases. The length of the CDR3 is 14 residues. Germline-derived CDR1 and CDR2 are LNHDA and SQIVND (reference sequence). Trimming removed 5 bases from V and 7 bases from J; junction bases left unmatched: 8. The CDR3, as DNA: TGTGCCAGTAGTTTATACAGGGGCCTCCAGCCCCAGCATTTT. This codes for CASSLYRGLQPQHF.

This clone was detected only a few times. J is TRBJ1-3 and V is TRBV11-3, with 9 bases matching TRBD1. The CDR3 length is 15 residues. Germline V gives CDR1 SGHNT, CDR2 YENEEA. V lost 5 bases, J lost 1 base, and 3 bases stayed unmatched. CDR3 coding DNA: TGTGCCAGCAGCCTTGGACAGGGGTCTGGAAACACCATATATTTT. This encodes CASSLGQGSGNTIYF.

The rearrangement links TRBV11-2 to TRBJ1-6; unclear D gene. Germline-derived CDR1 and CDR2 are SGHAT and FQNNGV. The CDR3 extends over 14 amino acids. Trimming shortened V by 0 bases and J by 8 bases, and 8 bases separated the two germline ends. This CDR3 is CASSLDPHDSPLHF. The CDR3 DNA reads TGTGCCAGCAGCTTAGATCCTCATGATTCACCCCTCCACTTT.

The genes are TRBV19 and TRBJ2-2; 10 positions match TRBD2. The trim removed 6 bases at V and 5 bases at J, leaving 12 bases unmatched. Germline values: CDR1 LNHDA, CDR2 SQIVND (reference sequence). The CDR3 spans 17 residues. The CDR3 is CASSLLAGPPGTGELFF. In DNA form, the CDR3 reads TGTGCCAGTAGCCTACTAGCGGGGCCACCCGGAACCGGGGAGCTGTTTTTT.